A selection of T cell receptor beta chains follows, all from one sample in a study of vaccination effects on CD4 cells after COVID-19. Method: immunoSEQ multiplex PCR; TCRdb's copy keeps in-frame clones and lacks some. This table has 20,000 to 30,000 clones, 69% appearing once. These TCRs' antigens remain unknown. Sequenced material: CD4+ T cells from PBMCs cultured with SARS-CoV-2 spike peptides, taken after COVID-19 vaccination. The receptors here all came from a human donor who received a COVID-19 vaccine. Each CDR3 is given with its conserved first and last residue. Each record gives: D gene, J gene, V gene, clone size, CDR3 protein, CDR3 DNA. A D gene is named only where the DNA matches it firmly. Clone size, where shown, is once, few, many, or a class for clones that have expanded.

. | TRBJ1-2 | TRBV27 | . | CASSSSSYGYTF | TGTGCCAGCAGTTCCTCCTCGTATGGCTACACCTTC
. | TRBJ1-2 | TRBV5-1 | . | CASSDSASNYGYTF | TGCGCCAGCTCAGACAGTGCTTCTAACTATGGCTACACCTTC
. | TRBJ2-1 | TRBV5-1 | . | CASSLDPTGSSYNEQFF | TGCGCCAGCAGCTTGGATCCGACAGGAAGCTCCTACAATGAGCAGTTCTTC
. | TRBJ2-7 | TRBV4-2 | few | CASSQDLGYEQYF | TGTGCCAGCAGCCAAGATTTGGGGTACGAGCAGTACTTC
. | TRBJ1-6 | TRBV19 | . | CASSIPAETYNSPLHF | TGTGCCAGTAGTATTCCGGCGGAAACCTATAATTCACCCCTCCACTTT
. | TRBJ1-5 | TRBV6-5 | . | CASSYSSRNNQPQHF | TGTGCCAGCAGTTACTCGAGCAGAAACAATCAGCCCCAGCATTTT
. | TRBJ1-6 | TRBV6-5 | . | CASLVSGVNSPLHF | TGTGCCAGCTTAGTATCAGGCGTCAATTCACCCCTCCACTTT
TRBD1 | TRBJ1-2 | TRBV18 | . | CASSPPGTGVLTGYGYTF | TGTGCCAGCTCACCACCGGGGACAGGGGTACTCACCGGCTATGGCTACACCTTC
. | TRBJ1-2 | TRBV6-2/TRBV6-3 | medium-sized | CASSSRGAFGYTF | TGTGCCAGCAGTTCCAGGGGAGCTTTTGGCTACACCTTC
. | TRBJ1-1 | TRBV29-1 | once | CSLNRASEAFF | TGCAGCCTAAACAGGGCTTCTGAAGCTTTCTTT
TRBD1 | TRBJ2-2 | TRBV11-3 | . | CASSPGTEAGELFF | TGTGCCAGCAGCCCCGGGACAGAAGCCGGGGAGCTGTTTTTT
. | TRBJ1-2 | TRBV6-5 | . | CASSYSSGGAYGYTF | TGTGCCAGCAGTTACTCTTCCGGGGGCGCCTATGGCTACACCTTC
TRBD2 | TRBJ2-1 | TRBV19 | . | CASTGLAGVVGYNEQFF | TGTGCCAGTACGGGACTAGCGGGGGTTGTAGGATACAATGAGCAGTTCTTC
. | TRBJ2-7 | TRBV10-1 | few | CASSVGHQSYEQYF | TGCGCCAGCAGTGTGGGACACCAGTCTTACGAGCAGTACTTC
. | TRBJ1-5 | TRBV5-1 | . | CASSLDGTKEYSNQPQHF | TGCGCCAGCAGCTTGGACGGCACTAAAGAATATAGCAATCAGCCCCAGCATTTT
. | TRBJ2-7 | TRBV3-1/TRBV3-2 | . | CASSQDLPRHYEQYF | TGTGCCAGCAGCCAAGATCTTCCGCGACACTACGAGCAGTACTTC
. | TRBJ1-3 | TRBV10-3 | . | CAMKKHSLEVSGNTIYF | TGTGCCATGAAGAAACATTCTTTGGAGGTGTCTGGAAACACCATATATTTT
. | TRBJ1-2 | TRBV2 | . | CASSEAYTDPYGYTF | TGTGCCAGCAGTGAAGCGTATACAGATCCCTATGGCTACACCTTC
. | TRBJ2-1 | TRBV9 | . | CASSVDVYNEQFF | TGTGCCAGCAGCGTTGACGTCTACAATGAGCAGTTCTTC
. | TRBJ1-2 | TRBV21-1 | . | CASSKVQGCNYGYTF | TGTGCCAGCAGCAAAGTGCAGGGTTGTAACTATGGCTACACCTTC
. | TRBJ1-1 | TRBV6-5 | . | CASRDSLTEAFF | TGTGCCAGCAGGGACAGCCTCACTGAAGCTTTCTTT
. | TRBJ1-5 | TRBV19 | . | CASSITGSNQPQHF | TGTGCCAGTAGTATAACAGGGAGCAATCAGCCCCAGCATTTT
. | TRBJ1-3 | TRBV2 | . | CASSVEVESHTIYF | TGTGCCAGCAGTGTAGAGGTTGAATCACACACCATATATTTT
TRBD1 | TRBJ1-4 | TRBV13 | . | CASSSYAGQGNEKLFF | TGTGCCAGCAGTTCCTACGCGGGACAGGGTAATGAAAAACTGTTTTTT
TRBD1 | TRBJ2-3 | TRBV6-4 | . | CASSGGQGATDTQYF | TGTGCCAGCAGTGGAGGACAGGGGGCTACAGATACGCAGTATTTT
. | TRBJ2-1 | TRBV6-6 | few | CASSPPVAYNEQFF | TGTGCCAGCAGCCCTCCGGTGGCCTACAATGAGCAGTTCTTC
. | TRBJ1-2 | TRBV18 | . | CASSPPETRGYGYTF | TGTGCCAGCTCACCACCAGAGACGAGGGGTTATGGCTACACCTTC
TRBD1 | TRBJ1-1 | TRBV19 | . | CASTLNPGGTLNTEAFF | TGTGCCAGTACATTGAACCCAGGGGGGACCTTGAACACTGAAGCTTTCTTT
. | TRBJ2-1 | TRBV3-1/TRBV3-2 | few | CASSRSDSALANEQFF | TGTGCCAGCAGCCGATCGGACTCCGCTTTGGCCAATGAGCAGTTCTTC
TRBD2 | TRBJ2-1 | TRBV3-1/TRBV3-2 | . | CASSQDSGIYNEQFF | TGTGCCAGCAGCCAAGATAGCGGGATATACAATGAGCAGTTCTTC
. | TRBJ2-3 | TRBV30 | once | CAWVNSGLNTDTQYF | TGTGCCTGGGTAAATTCGGGACTTAACACAGATACGCAGTATTTT
. | TRBJ1-5 | TRBV30 | few | CAWSVSNQPQHF | TGTGCCTGGAGTGTATCTAATCAGCCCCAGCATTTT
. | TRBJ1-1 | TRBV19 | . | CASSLGWGGTEAFF | TGTGCCAGTAGCCTGGGATGGGGCGGAACTGAAGCTTTCTTT
. | TRBJ2-7 | TRBV4-1 | . | CASSGVWNEQYF | TGCGCCAGCAGCGGGGTATGGAACGAGCAGTACTTC
TRBD2 | TRBJ2-5 | TRBV19 | once | CASSGLAVGQETQYF | TGTGCCAGTAGTGGACTAGCAGTTGGGCAAGAGACCCAGTACTTC
. | TRBJ2-1 | TRBV13 | . | CASSNLGRSSYNEQFF | TGTGCCAGCAGTAACCTAGGCAGGAGCTCCTACAATGAGCAGTTCTTC
TRBD1 | TRBJ2-7 | TRBV6-1 | . | CASSAGRSGTGAYEQYF | TGTGCCAGCAGTGCGGGGAGGTCCGGGACAGGCGCCTACGAGCAGTACTTC
. | TRBJ2-3 | TRBV11-2 | . | CASSFPTSGFGTLDTQYF | TGTGCCAGCAGCTTCCCGACTTCGGGCTTCGGGACACTAGATACGCAGTATTTT
TRBD1 | TRBJ2-7 | TRBV9 | . | CASSVGTGQGTYEQYF | TGTGCCAGCAGCGTAGGGACGGGACAGGGGACCTACGAGCAGTACTTC
. | TRBJ2-7 | TRBV2 | . | CASSENYEQYF | TGTGCCAGCAGTGAAAACTACGAGCAGTACTTC
TRBD2 | TRBJ2-1 | TRBV3-1/TRBV3-2 | . | CASSQDRRLAGYNEQFF | TGTGCCAGCAGCCAAGATAGGAGACTAGCGGGGTACAATGAGCAGTTCTTC
TRBD2 | TRBJ2-1 | TRBV5-1 | . | CASRTGTSENNEQFF | TGCGCCAGCAGAACCGGGACTAGCGAGAACAATGAGCAGTTCTTC
TRBD1 | TRBJ2-1 | TRBV5-1 | . | CASSPGQGWNEQFF | TGCGCCAGCAGCCCCGGACAGGGTTGGAATGAGCAGTTCTTC
. | TRBJ1-4 | TRBV10-2 | once | CASTLGGRLREKLFF | TGCGCCAGCACCCTCGGCGGTAGATTACGAGAAAAACTGTTTTTT
. | TRBJ2-3 | TRBV10-3 | . | CAIRGGSTDTQYF | TGTGCCATCAGGGGGGGTAGCACAGATACGCAGTATTTT
. | TRBJ1-2 | TRBV18 | . | CASSPPTTDGYTF | TGTGCCAGCTCACCACCGACTACTGATGGCTACACCTTC
. | TRBJ1-1 | TRBV3-1/TRBV3-2 | . | CASSHYAREAFF | TGTGCCAGCAGCCATTACGCGCGAGAAGCTTTCTTT
. | TRBJ1-1 | TRBV5-1 | . | CASSLAGGGTEAFF | TGCGCCAGCAGCTTGGCCGGGGGGGGGACTGAAGCTTTCTTT
. | TRBJ2-4 | TRBV11-2 | few | CASSPRQGSVAKNIQYF | TGTGCCAGCAGCCCCCGGCAGGGAAGTGTAGCCAAAAACATTCAGTACTTC
TRBD1 | TRBJ2-3 | TRBV6-1 | once | CASRETGTGGTDTQYF | TGTGCCAGCAGAGAAACCGGGACAGGGGGCACAGATACGCAGTATTTT
TRBD1 | TRBJ1-5 | TRBV29-1 | . | CSVATGGPGNQPQHF | TGCAGCGTTGCTACAGGGGGGCCGGGCAATCAGCCCCAGCATTTT
. | TRBJ2-5 | TRBV5-5 | once | CASSFGGSETQYF | TGTGCCAGCAGCTTCGGTGGATCGGAGACCCAGTACTTC
TRBD2 | TRBJ2-5 | TRBV6-4 | . | CASSDGTSGGQETQYF | TGTGCCAGCAGTGACGGGACTAGCGGGGGGCAAGAGACCCAGTACTTC
TRBD1 | TRBJ2-7 | TRBV24-1 | . | CATSDSPGQGAHEQYF | TGTGCCACCAGTGACTCCCCGGGACAGGGGGCCCACGAGCAGTACTTC
. | TRBJ2-1 | TRBV6-1 | . | CASSEVGEQFF | TGTGCCAGCAGTGAAGTAGGTGAGCAGTTCTTC